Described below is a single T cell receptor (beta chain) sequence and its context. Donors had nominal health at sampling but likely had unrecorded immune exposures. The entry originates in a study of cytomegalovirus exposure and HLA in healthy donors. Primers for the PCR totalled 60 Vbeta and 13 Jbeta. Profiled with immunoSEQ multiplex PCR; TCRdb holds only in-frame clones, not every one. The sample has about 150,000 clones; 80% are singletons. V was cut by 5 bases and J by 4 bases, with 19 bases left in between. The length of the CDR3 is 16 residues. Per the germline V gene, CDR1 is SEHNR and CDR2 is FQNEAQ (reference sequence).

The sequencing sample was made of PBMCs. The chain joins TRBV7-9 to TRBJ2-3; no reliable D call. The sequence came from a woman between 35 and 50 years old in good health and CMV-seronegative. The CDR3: CASSDWSGGSADTQYF. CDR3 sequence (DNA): TGTGCCAGCAGCGACTGGAGTGGTGGTTCCGCAGATACGCAGTATTTT. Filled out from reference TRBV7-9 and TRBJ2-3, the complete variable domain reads DTGVSQNPRHKITKRGQNVTFRCDPISEHNRLYWYRQTLGQGPEFLTYFQNEAQLEKSRLLSDRFSAERPKGSFSTLEIQRTEQGDSAMYLCASSDWSGGSADTQYFGPGTRLTVL.